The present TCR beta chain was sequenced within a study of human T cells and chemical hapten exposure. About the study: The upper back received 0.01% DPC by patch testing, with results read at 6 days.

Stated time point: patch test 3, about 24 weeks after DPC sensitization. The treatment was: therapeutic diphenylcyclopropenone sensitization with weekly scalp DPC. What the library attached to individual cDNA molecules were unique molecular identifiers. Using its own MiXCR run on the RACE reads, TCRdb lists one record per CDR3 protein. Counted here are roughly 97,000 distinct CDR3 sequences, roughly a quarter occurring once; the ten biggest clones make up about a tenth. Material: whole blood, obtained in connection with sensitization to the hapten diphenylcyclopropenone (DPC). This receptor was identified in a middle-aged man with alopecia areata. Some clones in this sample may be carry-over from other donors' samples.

CDR3 residues: CASRTPSSYEQYF. In DNA, the CDR3 is TGTGCCAGCAGAACGCCGAGCTCCTACGAGCAGTACTTC. This chain connects TRBV7-2 to TRBJ2-7; no definite D call. Germline CDR1 and CDR2: SGHTA and FQGNSA. V lost 6 bases to trimming and J lost 0 bases, with 9 bases between them. The CDR3 is 13 residues long.